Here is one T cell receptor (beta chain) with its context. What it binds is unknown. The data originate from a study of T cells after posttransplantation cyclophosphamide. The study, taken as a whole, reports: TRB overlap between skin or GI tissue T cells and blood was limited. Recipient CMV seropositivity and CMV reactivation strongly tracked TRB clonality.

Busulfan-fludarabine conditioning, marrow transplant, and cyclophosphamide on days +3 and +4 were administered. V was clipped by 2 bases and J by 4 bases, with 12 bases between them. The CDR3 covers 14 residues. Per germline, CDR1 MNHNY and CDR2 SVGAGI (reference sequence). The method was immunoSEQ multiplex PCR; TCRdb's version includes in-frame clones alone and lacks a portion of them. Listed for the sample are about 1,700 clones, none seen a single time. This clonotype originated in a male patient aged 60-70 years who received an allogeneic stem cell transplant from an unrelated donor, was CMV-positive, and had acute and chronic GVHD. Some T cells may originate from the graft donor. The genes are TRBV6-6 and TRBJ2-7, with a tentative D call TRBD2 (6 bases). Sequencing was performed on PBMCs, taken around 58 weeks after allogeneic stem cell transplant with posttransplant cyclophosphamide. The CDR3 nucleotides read TGTGCCAGCAGTTACGGTTCGGGAGCGTACGAGCAGTACTTC. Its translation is CASSYGSGAYEQYF.